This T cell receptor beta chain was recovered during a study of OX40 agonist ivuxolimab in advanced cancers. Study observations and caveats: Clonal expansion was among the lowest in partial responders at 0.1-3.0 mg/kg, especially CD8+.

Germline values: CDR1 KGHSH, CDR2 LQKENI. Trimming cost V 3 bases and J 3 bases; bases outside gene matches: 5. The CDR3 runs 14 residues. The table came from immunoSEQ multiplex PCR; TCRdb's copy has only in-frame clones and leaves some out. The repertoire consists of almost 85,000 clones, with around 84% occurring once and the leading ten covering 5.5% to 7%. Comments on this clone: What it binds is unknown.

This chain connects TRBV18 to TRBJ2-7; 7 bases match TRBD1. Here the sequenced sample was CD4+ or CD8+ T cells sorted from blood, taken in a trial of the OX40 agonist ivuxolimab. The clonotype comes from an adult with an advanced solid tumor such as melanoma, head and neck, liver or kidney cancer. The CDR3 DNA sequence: TGTGCCAGCTCACCGGACAGGCAAGTCTACGAGCAGTACTTC. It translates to CASSPDRQVYEQYF.